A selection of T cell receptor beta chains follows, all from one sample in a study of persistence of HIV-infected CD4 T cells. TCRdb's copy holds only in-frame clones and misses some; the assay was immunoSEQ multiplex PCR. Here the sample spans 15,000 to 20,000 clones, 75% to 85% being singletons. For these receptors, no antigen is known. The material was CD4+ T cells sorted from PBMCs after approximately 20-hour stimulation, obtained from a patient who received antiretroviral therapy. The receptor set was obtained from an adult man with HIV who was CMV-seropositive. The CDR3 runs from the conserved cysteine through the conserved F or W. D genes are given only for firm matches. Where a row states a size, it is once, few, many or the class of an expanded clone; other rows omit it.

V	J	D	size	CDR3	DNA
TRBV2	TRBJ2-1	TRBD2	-	CASTSSGGAHEQFF	TGTGCCAGCACTTCTAGCGGGGGGGCGCATGAGCAGTTCTTC
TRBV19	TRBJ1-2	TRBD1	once	CASSIPRTGSYTF	TGTGCCAGTAGTATCCCACGGACAGGGAGCTACACCTTC
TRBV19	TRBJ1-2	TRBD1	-	CASSPRDRVGYTF	TGTGCCAGTAGTCCCCGGGACAGGGTTGGCTACACCTTC
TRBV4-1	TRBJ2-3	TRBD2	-	CASSQDAQRGDQPTDTQYF	TGCGCCAGCAGCCAAGATGCCCAGCGGGGGGACCAACCAACAGATACGCAGTATTTT
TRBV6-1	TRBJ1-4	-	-	CASALGSSNEKLFF	TGTGCCAGCGCCTTGGGGAGTAGTAATGAAAAACTGTTTTTT
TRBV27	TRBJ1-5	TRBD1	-	CASSFRGTGHQPQHF	TGTGCCAGCAGTTTTCGTGGGACAGGCCATCAGCCCCAGCATTTT
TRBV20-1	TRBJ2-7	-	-	CSADLYYEQYF	TGCAGTGCCGACCTATACTACGAGCAGTACTTC
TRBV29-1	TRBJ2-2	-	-	CSFRVGRNTGELFF	TGCAGCTTTAGGGTAGGGAGGAACACCGGGGAGCTGTTTTTT
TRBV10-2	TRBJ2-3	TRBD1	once	CASTGQGRSDTQYF	TGCGCCAGCACTGGACAGGGTAGGAGTGATACGCAGTATTTT
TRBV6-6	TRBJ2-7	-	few	CASSYSGGGGYEQYF	TGTGCCAGCAGTTACTCGGGGGGGGGCGGCTACGAGCAGTACTTC
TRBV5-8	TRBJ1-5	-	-	CASSFGWNQPQHF	TGTGCCAGCAGCTTTGGGTGGAATCAGCCCCAGCATTTT
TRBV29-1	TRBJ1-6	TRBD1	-	CSAGDSLNSPLHF	TGCAGCGCCGGGGACAGCCTAAATTCACCCCTCCACTTT
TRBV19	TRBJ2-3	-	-	CASSIAVGTTDTQYF	TGTGCCAGTAGTATAGCGGTCGGGACAACAGATACGCAGTATTTT
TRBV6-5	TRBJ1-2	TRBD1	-	CASSSPGQGATGYTF	TGTGCCAGCAGTTCTCCGGGACAGGGGGCGACCGGCTACACCTTC
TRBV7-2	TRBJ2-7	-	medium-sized	CASSPRQDPSYEQYF	TGTGCCAGCAGCCCTCGACAGGACCCCTCCTACGAGCAGTACTTC
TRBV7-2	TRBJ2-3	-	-	CASSPGQGLLTDTQYF	TGTGCCAGCAGCCCAGGGCAGGGGCTACTCACAGATACGCAGTATTTT